This TCR beta chain comes out of a study of blood T cell repertoires in COVID-19. Study background: Sources were T cells, B-cell-depleted T cells, or PBMCs; the material itself was cDNA or gDNA.

CDR1 and CDR2 from the germline V gene are SGHAT and FQNNGV. V was pared by 3 bases and J by 1 base, with 12 bases between. CDR3 length: 15 amino acids. As handled by the study authors: Researchers report that nucleated cell counts were estimated from reference gene primer amplification. Clones were read by immunoSEQ multiplex PCR, and TCRdb kept only the in-frame ones, dropping some. Clone size and the V and J calls come from that table; the DNA yielded D and trimming. Of roughly 250,000 clones in the sample, approximately 90% were seen once. This chain connects TRBV11-2 to TRBJ1-1; perhaps TRBD1 as D (5 bases). Sequences were obtained from peripheral blood. This clonotype was sampled from a woman aged 40 to 55 who had recovered from COVID-19. CDR3 sequence: CASSLKRQGNTEAFF. CDR3 DNA: TGTGCCAGCAGCTTGAAAAGGCAGGGGAACACTGAAGCTTTCTTT.